The 18 T cell receptor beta chains below were found in one sample sequenced in a study of cytomegalovirus exposure and HLA in healthy donors. With 60 Vbeta and 13 Jbeta primers, the PCR was carried out. The data were produced by immunoSEQ multiplex PCR, yet TCRdb's version contains in-frame clones alone and is incomplete. The sample lists fewer than 75,000 clones, around four fifths occurring once. Sample: PBMCs. The receptors originated from a woman in her twenties or thirties in good health and CMV-seronegative.

This chain joins TRBV6-5 and TRBJ1-6, with TRBD1 identical over 8 bases. The CDR3 runs 14 residues. The ends lost 6 bases at V and 9 bases at J; junction bases unmatched: 7. Germline V gene sequence: CDR1 MNHEY, CDR2 SVGAGI. This chain's CDR3 is CASSLGTGGSPLHF. The CDR3 DNA reads TGTGCCAGCAGCCTCGGGACAGGCGGTTCACCCCTCCACTTT.

This sequence joins TRBV4-1 and TRBJ2-5; TRBD2 matches at 12 bases. The V and J ends lost 0 bases and 5 bases, in that order; junction bases with no gene match: 13. The CDR3 runs 19 residues. In germline, CDR1 is MGHRA, CDR2 YSYEKL. CDR3 residues: CASSQDRLLAGGEDETQYF. CDR3 coding DNA: TGCGCCAGCAGCCAAGATCGATTGCTAGCGGGAGGGGAGGATGAGACCCAGTACTTC.

In this sample, this clone turned up once. V usage is TRBV11-3 and J usage is TRBJ1-3; D remains unclear. In germline, CDR1 is SGHNT, CDR2 YENEEA. This CDR3 has 16 amino acids. V lost 1 base and J 4 bases, leaving 14 bases between the germline ends. The CDR3 DNA is TGTGCCAGCAGCTTAGCAGCCGGGGTCGGCGGAAACACCATATATTTT. As protein: CASSLAAGVGGNTIYF.

The V and J genes are TRBV9 and TRBJ1-2; 8 bases fit TRBD1. CDR1 and CDR2 (germline): SGDLS, YYNGEE. V trimming: 4 bases; J trimming: 4 bases; junction bases outside the gene matches: 9. The CDR3 covers 15 residues. The CDR3 is CASSPWTGSPYGYTF. The CDR3 coding sequence is TGTGCCAGCAGCCCTTGGACAGGGAGCCCCTATGGCTACACCTTC. The whole variable domain, remainder taken from reference TRBV9 and TRBJ1-2, is DSGVTQTPKHLITATGQRVTLRCSPRSGDLSVYWYQQSLDQGLQFLIQYYNGEERAKGNILERFSAQQFPDLHSELNLSSLELGDSALYFCASSPWTGSPYGYTFGSGTRLTVV.

The CDR3 DNA reads TGTGCCAGTAACAGCGGACAGGGAAATTCACCCCTCCACTTT. This sequence encodes CASNSGQGNSPLHF. V is TRBV19 and J is TRBJ1-6; 8 bases map to TRBD1. The V and J ends lost 7 bases and 7 bases, in that order; junction bases with no gene match: 6. The germline CDR1 and CDR2 sequences are LNHDA and SQIVND (reference sequence). The CDR3 is 14 amino acids.

The rearrangement uses TRBV7-2 and TRBJ2-1; 10 nucleotides line up with TRBD2. This CDR3 region has 16 residues. V dropped 1 base and J dropped 1; count of bases not matched to a gene: 1. Germline lookup yields CDR1 SGHTA and CDR2 FQGNSA. Here the CDR3 reads CASSLGLAGSYNEQFF. The CDR3 coding sequence is TGTGCCAGCAGCTTAGGACTAGCGGGTTCCTACAATGAGCAGTTCTTC.

The chain employs TRBV5-6 and TRBJ2-1; the match to TRBD2 covers 10 bases. Germline CDR1 and CDR2: SGHDT and YYEEEE. Unmatched junction bases numbered 15, after V lost 4 bases and J lost 5 bases. CDR3 length: 18 residues. Written as DNA, the CDR3 is TGTGCCAGCAGCCAAGGACTAGCGGTGGGGGACCTTCACAATGAGCAGTTCTTC. This encodes CASSQGLAVGDLHNEQFF.

A word on this clone: Its ends do not fully match the called genes, so a read error is possible. The V and J genes are TRBV6-1 and TRBJ1-1; tentative D call: TRBD1 (5 bases). Germline V CDR1 and CDR2: MNHNS, SASEGT. The length of the CDR3 is 15 residues. CDR3 protein: CASSEGRGMNTEAFF. The DNA of the CDR3 is TGTGCCAGCAGCGAAGGGCGGGGGATGAACACTGAAGCTTTCTTT.

V is TRBV6-5 and J is TRBJ1-6; 7 bases agree with TRBD1. The J segment lost 6 bases and the V segment lost 0 bases, leaving 2 bases of the junction unmatched. The germline V gene has CDR1 MNHEY and CDR2 SVGAGI. The CDR3 has 15 amino acids. This chain's CDR3 is CASSYSTGFNSPLHF. The CDR3 DNA is TGTGCCAGCAGTTACTCGACAGGGTTTAATTCACCCCTCCACTTT.

The V and J genes are TRBV28 and TRBJ2-1; 7 nucleotides line up with TRBD1. The CDR3 is made up of 13 amino acids. The trim removed 5 bases at V and 9 bases at J, leaving 7 bases unmatched. The V gene's germline CDR1 is MDHEN and CDR2 SYDVKM. CDR3 loop: CASSKTGTVEQFF. The CDR3 bases are TGTGCCAGCAGTAAAACCGGGACAGTTGAGCAGTTCTTC.

This clone showed up just a few times. The chain couples TRBV18 to TRBJ1-2; possibly TRBD1 for D (6 bases). The CDR3 runs to 16 residues. From germline, CDR1 is KGHSH and CDR2 LQKENI. Trimming pared 3 bases from V and 4 bases from J, leaving 18 bases between. In DNA form, the CDR3 reads TGTGCCAGCTCACCGGGACATCTTCGCCGCCCCTATGGCTACACCTTC. Translation: CASSPGHLRRPYGYTF.

The V and J genes are TRBV5-4 and TRBJ2-7; TRBD1 matches at 8 bases. Unmatched junction bases numbered 10, after V lost 4 bases and J lost 7 bases. Per the germline V gene, CDR1 is SGHNT and CDR2 is YYREEE (reference sequence). This CDR3 comprises 14 residues. Here the CDR3 reads CASSEDRAWAEQYV. The CDR3 coding sequence is TGTGCCAGCAGCGAGGACAGGGCCTGGGCGGAGCAGTACGTC.

The gene calls are TRBV12-5 and TRBJ2-7; 7 nucleotides agree with TRBD1. CDR1 is LGHNT, CDR2 FRNRAP, per germline. V shed 4 bases and J 4 bases; nucleotides not matched to a gene: 4. CDR3 size: 13 residues. DNA of the CDR3: TGTGCTAGTGGTTCCGACAGGGCTTACGAGCAGTACTTC. As protein: CASGSDRAYEQYF. Filled out from reference TRBV12-5 and TRBJ2-7, the complete variable domain reads DARVTQTPRHKVTEMGQEVTMRCQPILGHNTVFWYRQTMMQGLELLAYFRNRAPLDDSGMPKDRFSAEMPDATLATLKIQPSEPRDSAVYFCASGSDRAYEQYFGPGTRLTVT.

The chain couples TRBV6-5 to TRBJ2-1; 9 bases align to TRBD1. After removal of 3 bases from V and 8 bases from J, the junction contained 5 bases not matched to a gene. Germline CDR1 and CDR2: MNHEY and SVGAGI. This CDR3 has 14 residues. CDR3 protein: CASSYGQGIDEQFF. CDR3 sequence (DNA): TGTGCCAGCAGTTATGGACAGGGGATCGATGAGCAGTTCTTC.

This clone was counted once. The CDR3 protein is CASSLDGGRNEQFF. CDR3 in DNA: TGTGCCAGCAGCTTAGACGGGGGTCGGAATGAGCAGTTCTTC. The genes are TRBV7-2 and TRBJ2-1, with D maybe TRBD2 (6 bases). Germline CDR1 SGHTA, CDR2 FQGNSA. V lost 1 base, J lost 7 bases, and 11 bases lay in between. This CDR3 contains 14 residues. The entire variable domain, with the rest obtained from reference TRBV7-2 and TRBJ2-1, is as follows: GAGVSQSPSNKVTEKGKDVELRCDPISGHTALYWYRQSLGQGLEFLIYFQGNSAPDKSGLPSDRFSAERTGGSVSTLTIQRTQQEDSAVYLCASSLDGGRNEQFFGPGTRLTVL.

The chain combines TRBV27 with TRBJ2-7; D is possibly TRBD1 (7 bases). The CDR3 runs 16 residues. The V end lost 5 bases, the J end lost 0 bases, and 17 bases lay between the germline ends. Germline values: CDR1 MNHEY, CDR2 SMNVEV (reference sequence). This CDR3 is CASSGARGRGSYEQYF. Here the CDR3 DNA reads TGTGCCAGCAGTGGGGCGAGGGGGCGGGGCTCCTACGAGCAGTACTTC.

The rearrangement uses TRBV5-1 and TRBJ2-5; TRBD1 matches 9 bases. Trimming at V came to 3 bases and at J to 3 bases, leaving 3 bases not matched to a gene. The CDR3 is 14 residues long. The germline gives CDR1 SGHRS, CDR2 YFSETQ. In DNA, the CDR3 is TGCGCCAGCAGCTATACAGGGGGCGAAGAGACCCAGTACTTC. The encoded protein is CASSYTGGEETQYF.

The rearrangement links TRBV6-5 to TRBJ1-5; D is ambiguous. The V and J ends lost 8 bases and 7 bases respectively, with 3 bases between them. Germline V gene lookup returns CDR1 MNHEY and CDR2 SVGAGI. This CDR3 has 9 residues. The CDR3 region has the DNA TGTGCCAGCGGCCAGCCCCAGCATTTT. Protein sequence: CASGQPQHF.